Listed below are T cell receptor beta chains from one sample, sequenced in a study of shared clonotypes between healthy human individuals. Using immunoSEQ multiplex PCR, the repertoire was profiled, and TCRdb retains in-frame clones only, with some absent. The sample yields 90,000 to 130,000 clones, 55% to 70% seen once. The source material was memory CD8+ T cells sorted from blood. These receptor sequences come from a woman aged 25 to 39 in good health. CDR3s include the opening cysteine and the closing phenylalanine or tryptophan. The order of the fields is clone size, V gene, J gene, CDR3 protein. Size is omitted from some rows. Given values are once, few, many or a class for expanded clones.

NA,TRBV4-1,TRBJ1-1,CASSQDRLAYRNTEAFF
NA,TRBV28,TRBJ2-1,CASSFRITGEDEQFF
few,TRBV10-1,TRBJ2-2,CASSRDVGSTGELFF
NA,TRBV6-5,TRBJ2-6,CASSPSFSGANVLTF
NA,TRBV4-2,TRBJ2-7,CASSQGLAETYEQYF
NA,TRBV4-1,TRBJ2-7,CASSDPLTGLYAYEQYF
NA,TRBV28,TRBJ2-6,CASSELPGANVLTF
NA,TRBV27,TRBJ2-7,CASSLVGGASYEQYF
NA,TRBV18,TRBJ2-7,CASSPRPTWGLAGVSYEQYF
NA,TRBV2,TRBJ2-1,CASRLPEPYEQFF
many,TRBV27,TRBJ1-5,CASATNSWGNQPQHF
NA,TRBV28,TRBJ2-7,CASSPRLADITPLSYEQYF
NA,TRBV6-4,TRBJ2-7,CASRLTGESYEQYF
NA,TRBV7-9,TRBJ2-7,CASSTTLSGPYEQYF
NA,TRBV11-2,TRBJ2-7,CASSSRLAGGPGEAYEQYF
NA,TRBV10-3,TRBJ1-5,CAIRAGGGQPQHF
once,TRBV6-6,TRBJ2-7,CASSPTGYEQYF
NA,TRBV4-1,TRBJ1-3,CASSLGTKFSGNTIYF
NA,TRBV5-1,TRBJ2-7,CASSLIPGLGVCEQYF
NA,TRBV7-6,TRBJ2-7,CASSSGVSYEQYF
NA,TRBV7-2,TRBJ1-2,CASSPQTGDGGYTF
NA,TRBV4-1,TRBJ2-3,CASSRTSTDTQYF
few,TRBV5-4,TRBJ1-1,CASSLGNQAFF
NA,TRBV29-1,TRBJ2-7,CSVDGQGGSYEQYF
many,TRBV19,TRBJ2-1,CASSISGIEQFF
NA,TRBV27,TRBJ2-7,CASSFSGRAREQYF
once,TRBV7-9,TRBJ2-7,CASSLGLAGGSYEQYF
NA,TRBV19,TRBJ1-5,CASNGGRRNQPQHF
NA,TRBV9,TRBJ1-1,CASSRTDRSEAFF